The present TCR beta chain was sequenced within a study of radiation and T cells in renal cell carcinoma (TCRdb year 2020). Broadly, across the study: TCR beta sequencing covered 50 or so samples in total, comprising around 25 tumors and roughly 27 peripheral blood samples. The final blood draw took place at 4 weeks after radiation, the same time as nephrectomy. A total of 4,016,671 unique CDR3 nucleotide sequences, encoding 2.7 million or so unique CDR3 amino acid sequences, were found across all 50 or so samples.

This specimen's time point label, per the study, means: blood 4 weeks post-SBRT, at nephrectomy. Explained via the paper, the treatment or condition label denotes: 15 Gy SBRT to primary tumor, nephrectomy 4 weeks later. Samples were obtained from a clinical trial, in which 15 Gy stereotactic body radiation therapy was delivered to primary renal cell carcinomas and nephrectomy was performed 4 weeks later. To follow tumor-enriched clonotypes, serial peripheral blood was collected from radiation-treated patients at baseline and at 2 weeks and 4 weeks after SBRT. Renal cell carcinoma with clear cell pathology was present in all patients. Genomic DNA for TCR sequencing was prepared using the QIAamp DNA Blood Mini Kit (Qiagen). The analyses included only samples that passed all quality control checks. As for this clone: Its recognized antigen is unknown. Base qualities are missing; no much larger clone stands one base away.

The paper's findings and limits, for the study overall: Effects of radiation dose or scheduling on the TCR repertoire could not be addressed with the single-armed trial design. Because pretreatment tumor biopsies were not available, the baseline intratumoral presence of clonotypes could not be determined. In blood, the top tumor clonotypes increased between baseline and 2 weeks post-radiation and then shrank by 4 weeks, which suggests that tumor-resident clones expanded only transiently. Changes in the blood repertoire were not tracked past 4 weeks after treatment.

Following the manufacturer's recommendations, the immunoSEQ kit was used to generate TCR beta libraries from genomic DNA. Library preparation used a first multiplex PCR with proprietary primers, then a second PCR adding unique barcodes, with bead cleanups after each round. A kit-provided positive control reaction and a negative control reaction were included in every sample batch. The final libraries underwent checking on an Agilent 4200 TapeStation D1000 ScreenTape, volumetric pooling, and quantification by qPCR. Sequencing was performed on an Illumina NextSeq500 with a MidOutput 150-cycle cartridge, and 156 Read1 and 15 Index1 cycles were run with kit custom primers. The pooled library was loaded at 0.8 to 1 pM, with an approximately 20% PhiX control spiked in. Per the authors' processing: Vendor-processed data were analyzed in R, and a clonotype was defined as all T cells sharing the same CDR3 nucleotide sequence. For clone abundance analyses, frequencies were normalized to the 10,000 most abundant clones in each sample. Public T cell clones, which averaged fewer than five per sample, were removed prior to analysis. A difference in abundance of at least 32-fold between compartments was used to define tumor-enriched and baseline blood-enriched clonotypes. A beta-binomial differential abundance model was used to identify clonotypes that expanded or contracted between blood time points. Tumor-blood repertoire similarity was measured with the Baroni-Urbani and Buser coefficient, and group comparisons used two-tailed Wilcoxon tests in R. The table comes from immuneACCESS by way of TCRdb, which keeps in-frame sequences with V and J called. Part of the clones is missing from these tables; in studies checked, under half for an unresolved V gene and the rest for unknown reasons. V, J and clone size derive from that table, while D and trimming were established from the DNA sequence. The sample has 50,000 to 70,000 clones on record, about 83% of them singletons. The ten largest account for 6.5% to 7.5% of the sample.

The cysteine opens and the phenylalanine closes a CDR3 of 14 amino acids. Only the CDR3 DNA is retained, 42 bases long and in frame from the first base. V is pared back by 3 bases and J by 5 bases, with 13 bases lying between the germline termini. The germline V gene (reference sequence) provides CDR1 LNHDA and CDR2 SQIVND. Here the chain combines TRBV19 and TRBJ1-1; TRBD1 is perhaps the D gene, given 5 matching bases. This specimen consisted of blood, obtained from a patient whose treatment included radiotherapy and nephrectomy. The receptor was derived from a man in his sixties with renal cell carcinoma. The sequenced DNA is TGTGCCAGTAGTATCGGGGCAGGCAGGACTGAAGCTTTCTTT. Its coded protein is CASSIGAGRTEAFF.